This T cell receptor (beta chain) was recovered during a study of Graves' ophthalmopathy and Graves' hyperthyroidism. This clonotype was recorded many times. What it recognizes is unknown. In germline, CDR1 is SGHNT, CDR2 YYREEE (reference sequence). The CDR3 spans 15 residues. After removal of 4 bases from V and 6 bases from J, the junction contained 4 bases not matched to a gene. With a duration under 3 months, ophthalmopathy in the donors showed moderate-to-severe activity, CAS ≥3 and NOSPECS ≥4. From RNA, the CDR3 regions of TCR beta chains were amplified and sequenced. HTBI primers were used in a first-round RT-PCR, which preceded a second-round multiplex PCR. MiXCR, applied by TCRdb to the multiplex PCR reads, yields one record per CDR3 protein. Here the sample spans 40,000 to 45,000 distinct CDR3 sequences, 52% being singletons. Broader study findings: For separating ophthalmopathy from stable hyperthyroidism, a 13-signature model gave 87.88% sensitivity and approximately 80% specificity. Blood also held most thyroid clonotypes expanded above 0.001 frequency.

The sequence was collected from an adult man with Graves' ophthalmopathy. The rearrangement links TRBV5-4 to TRBJ2-2, with 12 nucleotides matching TRBD1. Sequencing used peripheral blood. CDR3 coding DNA: TGTGCCAGCAGCCCGGGACAGGGGGCATCCGGGGAGCTGTTTTTT. It encodes CASSPGQGASGELFF.